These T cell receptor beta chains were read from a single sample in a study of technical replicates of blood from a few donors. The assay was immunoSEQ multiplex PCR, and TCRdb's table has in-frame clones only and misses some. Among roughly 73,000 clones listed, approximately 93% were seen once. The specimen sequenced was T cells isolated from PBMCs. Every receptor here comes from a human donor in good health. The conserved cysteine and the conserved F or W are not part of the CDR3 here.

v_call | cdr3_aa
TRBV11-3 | ASSLFPGQKDEQY
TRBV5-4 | ASSLGDIFYGYT
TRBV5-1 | ASSLEMPGEQF
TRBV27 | ASSWVGEGDGELF
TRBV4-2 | ASSSNSYEQY
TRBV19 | ASSIPTGREELF
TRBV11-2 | ASSSRGQGMPYGYT
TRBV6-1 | ASSQAGGSSTDTQY
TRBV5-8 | ASSLAGTSPGELF
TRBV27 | ASNLRGGITGELF
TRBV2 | ASSVLAGNTGELF
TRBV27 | ASSYTTGGSRYYEQY
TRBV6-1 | ASSQMRRGNEQF
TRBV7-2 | ASSIGTESSYEQY
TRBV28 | ASSLLAGRGTDTQY
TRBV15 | ATSRDEEALTDTQY
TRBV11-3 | ASSSVGLGETQY
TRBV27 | ASSRGTYEQY
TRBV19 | AVGRRENEKLF
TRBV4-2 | ASSPSRGQGEKLF
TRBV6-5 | ASSYEPAGTEAF
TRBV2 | ASSVQGLEGNTIY
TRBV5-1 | ASSLDSDGYT
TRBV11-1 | ASSLRLLRDEQF
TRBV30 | AWSVSAGYYEQY
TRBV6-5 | ASSRDRWSYEQY
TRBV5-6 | ASKKTGAAEAF
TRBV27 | ASSRPGHMNTEAF
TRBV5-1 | ASSGGTGGNIQY
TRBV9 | ASSYLVSGSTDTQY
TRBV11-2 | ASSLVSFTVGTQNIQY
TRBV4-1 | ASSQLTSGRSYEQY
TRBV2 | ASRLRGSGEQY
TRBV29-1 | SVEGSSRTSYGYT
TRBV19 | ASSPGGASTEAF
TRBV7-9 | ASSPPGGEETQY
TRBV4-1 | ASSQDLWRLEENYGYT